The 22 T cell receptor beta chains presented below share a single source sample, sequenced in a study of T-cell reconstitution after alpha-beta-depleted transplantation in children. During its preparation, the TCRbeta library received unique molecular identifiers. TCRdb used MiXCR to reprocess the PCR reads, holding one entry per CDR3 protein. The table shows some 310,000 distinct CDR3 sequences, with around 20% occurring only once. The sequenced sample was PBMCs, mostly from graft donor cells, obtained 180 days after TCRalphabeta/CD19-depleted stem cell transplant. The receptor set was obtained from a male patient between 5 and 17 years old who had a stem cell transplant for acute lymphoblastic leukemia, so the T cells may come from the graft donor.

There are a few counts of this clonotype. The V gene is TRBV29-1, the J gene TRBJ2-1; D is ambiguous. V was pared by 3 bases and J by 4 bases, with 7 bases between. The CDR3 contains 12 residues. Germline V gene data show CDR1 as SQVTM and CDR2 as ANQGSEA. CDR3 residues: CSVEGLYNEQFF. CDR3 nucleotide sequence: TGCAGCGTTGAGGGATTATACAATGAGCAGTTCTTC.

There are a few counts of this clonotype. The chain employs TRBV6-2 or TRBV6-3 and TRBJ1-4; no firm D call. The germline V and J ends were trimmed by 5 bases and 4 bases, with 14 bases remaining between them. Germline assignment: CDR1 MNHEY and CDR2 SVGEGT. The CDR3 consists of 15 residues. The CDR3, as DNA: TGTGCCAGCAGTCACACGTGGCACGTTAATGAAAAACTGTTTTTT. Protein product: CASSHTWHVNEKLFF.

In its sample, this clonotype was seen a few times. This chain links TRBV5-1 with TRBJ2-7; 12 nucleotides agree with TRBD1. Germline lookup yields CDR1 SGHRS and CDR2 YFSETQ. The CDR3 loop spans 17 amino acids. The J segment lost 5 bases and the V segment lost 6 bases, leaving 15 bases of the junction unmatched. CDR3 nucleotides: TGCGCCAGCATCGTCCACCGGGACAGGGGGCGGGTCAACGAGCAGTACTTC. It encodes CASIVHRDRGRVNEQYF.

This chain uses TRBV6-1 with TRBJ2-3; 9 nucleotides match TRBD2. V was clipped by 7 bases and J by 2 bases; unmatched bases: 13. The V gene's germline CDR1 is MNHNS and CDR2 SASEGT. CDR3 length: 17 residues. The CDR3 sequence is CASNTGSAGGFTDTQYF. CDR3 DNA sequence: TGTGCCAGCAATACAGGGTCAGCGGGGGGATTCACAGATACGCAGTATTTT.

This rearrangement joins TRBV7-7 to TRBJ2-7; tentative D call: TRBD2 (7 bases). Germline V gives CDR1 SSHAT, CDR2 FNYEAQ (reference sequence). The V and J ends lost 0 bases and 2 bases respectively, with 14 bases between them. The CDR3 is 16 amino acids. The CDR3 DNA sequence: TGTGCCAGCAGCTTAGCAAGGGGGGACTATACCTACGAGCAGTACTTC. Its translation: CASSLARGDYTYEQYF.

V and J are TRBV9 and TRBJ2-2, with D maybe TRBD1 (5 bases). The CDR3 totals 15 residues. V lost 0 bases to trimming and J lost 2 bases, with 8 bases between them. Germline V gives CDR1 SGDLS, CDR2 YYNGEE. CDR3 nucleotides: TGTGCCAGCAGCGTAGGGGGCTCAAACACCGGGGAGCTGTTTTTT. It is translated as CASSVGGSNTGELFF.

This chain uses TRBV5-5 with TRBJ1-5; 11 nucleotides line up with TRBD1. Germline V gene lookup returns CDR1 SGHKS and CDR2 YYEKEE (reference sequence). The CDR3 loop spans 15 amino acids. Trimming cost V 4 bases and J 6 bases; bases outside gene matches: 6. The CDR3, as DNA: TGTGCCAGCAGCATCGGACAGGGGGCGATTCAGCCCCAGCATTTT. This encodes CASSIGQGAIQPQHF.

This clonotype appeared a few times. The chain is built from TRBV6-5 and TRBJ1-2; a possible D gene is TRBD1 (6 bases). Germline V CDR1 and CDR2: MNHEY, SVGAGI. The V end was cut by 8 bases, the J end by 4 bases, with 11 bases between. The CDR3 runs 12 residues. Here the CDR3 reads CASSTGPYGYTF. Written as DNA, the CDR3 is TGTGCCAGCTCTACAGGGCCCTATGGCTACACCTTC.

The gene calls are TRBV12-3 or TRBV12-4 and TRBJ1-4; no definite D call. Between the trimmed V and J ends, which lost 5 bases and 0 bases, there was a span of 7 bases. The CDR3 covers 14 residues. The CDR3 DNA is TGTGCCAGCAGTGATCAGGCAACTAATGAAAAACTGTTTTTT. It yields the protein CASSDQATNEKLFF.

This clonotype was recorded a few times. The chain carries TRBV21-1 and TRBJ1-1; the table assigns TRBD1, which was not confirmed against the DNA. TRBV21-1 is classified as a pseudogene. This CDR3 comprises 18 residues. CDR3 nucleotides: TGTGCCAGCAGCAAGGGGGCTTACAGGGGCGGGATGAACACTGAAGCTTTCTTT. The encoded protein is CASSKGAYRGGMNTEAFF.

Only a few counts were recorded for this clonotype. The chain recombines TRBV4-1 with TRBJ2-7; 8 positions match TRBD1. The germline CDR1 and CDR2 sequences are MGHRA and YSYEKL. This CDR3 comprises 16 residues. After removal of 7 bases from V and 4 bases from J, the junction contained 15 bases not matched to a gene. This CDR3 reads CASTEGIQGAGYEQYF. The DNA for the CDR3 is TGCGCCAGCACCGAGGGGATTCAGGGGGCAGGGTACGAGCAGTACTTC.

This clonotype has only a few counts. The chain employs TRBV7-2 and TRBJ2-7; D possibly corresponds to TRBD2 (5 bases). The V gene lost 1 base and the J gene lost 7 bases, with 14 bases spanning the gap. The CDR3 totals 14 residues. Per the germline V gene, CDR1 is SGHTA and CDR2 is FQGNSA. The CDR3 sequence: CASSLGGFLEEQYF. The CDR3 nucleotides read TGTGCCAGCAGCTTAGGAGGGTTCCTTGAGGAGCAGTACTTC.

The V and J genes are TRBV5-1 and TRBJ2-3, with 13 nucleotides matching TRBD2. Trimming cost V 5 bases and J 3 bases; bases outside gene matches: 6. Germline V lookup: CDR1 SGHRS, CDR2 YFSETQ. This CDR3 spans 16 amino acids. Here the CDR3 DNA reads TGCGCCAGCAGTCGGACTAGCGGGAGTGGGACAGATACGCAGTATTTT. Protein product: CASSRTSGSGTDTQYF.

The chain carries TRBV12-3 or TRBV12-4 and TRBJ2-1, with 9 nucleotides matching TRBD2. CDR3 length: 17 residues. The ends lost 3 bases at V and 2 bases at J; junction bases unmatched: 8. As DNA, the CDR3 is TGTGCCAGCAGTTTTGTAGCGGGAGTTAGGACCTACAATGAGCAGTTCTTC. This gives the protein CASSFVAGVRTYNEQFF.

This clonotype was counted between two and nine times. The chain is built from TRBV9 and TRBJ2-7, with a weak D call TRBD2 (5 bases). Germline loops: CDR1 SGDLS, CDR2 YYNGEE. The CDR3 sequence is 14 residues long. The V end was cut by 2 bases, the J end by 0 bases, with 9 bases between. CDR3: CASSVLGSSYEQYF. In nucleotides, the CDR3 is TGTGCCAGCAGCGTTCTAGGGAGCTCCTACGAGCAGTACTTC.

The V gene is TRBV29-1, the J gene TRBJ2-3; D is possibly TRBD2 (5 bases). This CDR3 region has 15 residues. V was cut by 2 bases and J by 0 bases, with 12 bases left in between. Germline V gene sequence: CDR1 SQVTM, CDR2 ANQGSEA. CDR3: CSVELSGASTDTQYF. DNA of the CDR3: TGCAGCGTTGAATTAAGCGGAGCAAGCACAGATACGCAGTATTTT.

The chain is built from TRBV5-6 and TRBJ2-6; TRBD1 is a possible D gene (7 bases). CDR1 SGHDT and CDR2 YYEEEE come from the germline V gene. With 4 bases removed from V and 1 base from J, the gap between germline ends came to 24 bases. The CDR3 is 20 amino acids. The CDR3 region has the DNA TGTGCCAGCAGCCAAACGCGGGACAGTTTTATGAGGTCTGGGGCCAACGTCCTGACTTTC. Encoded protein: CASSQTRDSFMRSGANVLTF.

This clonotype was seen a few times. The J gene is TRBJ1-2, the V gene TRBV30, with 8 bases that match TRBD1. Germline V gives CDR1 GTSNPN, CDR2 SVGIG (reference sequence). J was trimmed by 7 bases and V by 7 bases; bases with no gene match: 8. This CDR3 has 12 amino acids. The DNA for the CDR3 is TGTGCCTCGCAGCAGGGGGCGGGTGGCTACACCTTC. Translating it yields CASQQGAGGYTF.

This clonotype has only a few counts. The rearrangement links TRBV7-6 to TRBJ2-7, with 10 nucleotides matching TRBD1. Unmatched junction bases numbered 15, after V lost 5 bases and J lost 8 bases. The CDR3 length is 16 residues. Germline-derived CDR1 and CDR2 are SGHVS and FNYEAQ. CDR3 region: CASSATGRDRGMKQYF. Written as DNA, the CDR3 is TGTGCCAGCAGCGCGACAGGCCGGGACAGGGGTATGAAGCAGTACTTC. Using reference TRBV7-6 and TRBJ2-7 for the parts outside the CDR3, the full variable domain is GAGVSQSPRYKVTKRGQDVALRCDPISGHVSLYWYRQALGQGPEFLTYFNYEAQQDKSGLPNDRFSAERPEGSISTLTIQRTEQRDSAMYRCASSATGRDRGMKQYFGPGTRLTVT.

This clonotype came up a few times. As DNA, the CDR3 is TGTGCCAGCAGCCGATTGGGACTAGCGGGAAACAATGAGCAGTTCTTC. It codes for CASSRLGLAGNNEQFF. This sequence joins TRBV9 and TRBJ2-1, with TRBD2 identical over 13 bases. The CDR3 consists of 16 residues. The germline gives CDR1 SGDLS, CDR2 YYNGEE. The J segment lost 5 bases and the V segment lost 4 bases, leaving 6 bases of the junction unmatched.

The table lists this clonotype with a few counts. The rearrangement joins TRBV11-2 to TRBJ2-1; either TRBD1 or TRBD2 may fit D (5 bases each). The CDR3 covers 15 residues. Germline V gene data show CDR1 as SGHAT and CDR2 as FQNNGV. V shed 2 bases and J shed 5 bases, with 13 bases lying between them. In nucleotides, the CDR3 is TGTGCCAGCAGCTTATCGGCCGGGACCCACAATGAGCAGTTCTTC. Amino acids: CASSLSAGTHNEQFF.

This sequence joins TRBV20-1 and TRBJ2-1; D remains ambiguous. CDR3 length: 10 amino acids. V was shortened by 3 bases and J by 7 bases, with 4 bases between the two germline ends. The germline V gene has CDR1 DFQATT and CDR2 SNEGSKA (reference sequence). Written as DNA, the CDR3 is TGCAGTGCTAGTGAGAATGAGCAGTTCTTC. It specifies CSASENEQFF.